The 21 T cell receptor beta chains below come from one sample, sequenced in a study of blood T cells in healthy people across ages. The second PCR ran roughly 6 to 11 cycles with a sample-barcoded 5' primer and J-beta primers. Using its own MiXCR run on the 5' RACE reads, TCRdb lists one record per CDR3 protein. This table has around 870,000 distinct CDR3 sequences, 29% appearing once. Material: blood. The receptors were sampled from an elderly woman in good health.

Note on this clonotype: A much larger clone differs from this one at a single base, so this may be a read error. V and J are TRBV11-2 and TRBJ2-3; D not resolved. The CDR3 has 14 residues. Germline CDR1 reads SGHAT; CDR2 reads FQNNGV. The CDR3 reads CACSRGTVGDTQYF. As DNA, the CDR3 is TGTGCCTGCAGCCGCGGCACTGTTGGTGATACGCAGTATTTT.

Concerning this clonotype: A read error may explain this, as a much larger clone is one base away. This sequence joins TRBV21-1 and TRBJ2-5; the tabulated D call, TRBD1, remains unverified against the DNA. TRBV21-1 is reported as a pseudogene. This CDR3 has 15 residues. CDR3: CASPSDQGARETQYF. The CDR3 nucleotides are TGTGCCAGCCCCAGTGACCAGGGGGCTAGGGAGACCCAGTACTTC.

This chain joins TRBV10-3 and TRBJ2-4; 7 nucleotides align to TRBD1. Judging by the DNA end, TRBJ2-7 fits better; the J call may be wrong. Germline V gene sequence: CDR1 ENHRY, CDR2 SYGVKD. The CDR3 is 13 residues long. Here the CDR3 DNA reads TGTGCCGGACGGACAGGTGAAGGGGACGAGCAGTACTTC. This translates into CAGRTGEGDEQYF.

The chain couples TRBV10-3 to TRBJ1-1; D is uncertain. The CDR3 is made up of 14 amino acids. Germline CDR1 is ENHRY and CDR2 is SYGVKD. Trimming took 4 bases from V and 4 from J, leaving 13 bases between them. CDR3 region: CAISGSVGGTEAFF. DNA for the CDR3: TGTGCCATCAGTGGCTCAGTGGGCGGCACTGAAGCTTTCTTT.

This clonotype appeared many times. V gene TRBV10-1 combines with J gene TRBJ2-4; TRBD1 is a possible D gene (6 bases). Germline CDR1 reads WNHNN; CDR2 reads SYGVQD (reference sequence). This CDR3 contains 15 residues. V shed 2 bases and J shed 6 bases, with 14 bases lying between them. The CDR3 region has the DNA TGCGCCAGCAGTGAGGCAGGGGCATCGAGAAACATTCAGTACTTC. It translates to CASSEAGASRNIQYF.

This clonotype was counted ten times or more. The rearrangement links TRBV3-1 to TRBJ2-7, with 7 nucleotides matching TRBD2. This CDR3 has 13 amino acids. The V gene's germline CDR1 is LGHDT and CDR2 YNNKEL (reference sequence). The V gene end was trimmed by 0 bases and the J gene end by 7 bases; junction bases not matched to a gene: 3. The CDR3 protein is CASSQDGRAEQYF. The CDR3, as DNA: TGTGCCAGCAGCCAAGATGGGAGGGCGGAGCAGTACTTC.

V usage is TRBV7-2 and J usage is TRBJ2-2, with 9 bases matching TRBD1. This CDR3 spans 15 amino acids. The trim removed 5 bases at V and 7 bases at J, leaving 8 bases unmatched. CDR1 is SGHTA and CDR2 is FQGNSA in the germline V gene. CDR3 DNA sequence: TGTGCCAGCAGCGTACAGGGGGCCTGGGTCGGGGAGCTGTTTTTT. Translation gives CASSVQGAWVGELFF.

This clonotype was counted only a few times. This chain uses TRBV20-1 with TRBJ2-4; 9 positions agree with TRBD2. This CDR3 is built from 13 residues. V lost 6 bases, J lost 5 bases, and 5 bases stayed unmatched. CDR1 is DFQATT and CDR2 is SNEGSKA in the germline V gene (reference sequence). The CDR3 spells CSASRLAENIQYF. For the CDR3, the DNA is TGCAGTGCCAGTCGACTAGCGGAAAACATTCAGTACTTC.

The chain uses TRBV4-3 and TRBJ2-3, with D possibly TRBD2 on 6 matching bases. Germline-derived CDR1 and CDR2 are LGHNA and YSLEER. Trimming took off 1 base at V and 8 bases at J, with 16 bases between the two ends. CDR3 size: 15 residues. Written as DNA, the CDR3 is TGCGCCAGCAGCCAAGGTGGTCAATTCGGGGGTACGCAGTATTTT. Protein product: CASSQGGQFGGTQYF.

The chain uses TRBV15 and TRBJ2-1; 7 bases agree with TRBD1. This CDR3 contains 16 residues. Unmatched junction bases numbered 6, after V lost 3 bases and J lost 1 base. Germline V gives CDR1 LNHNV, CDR2 YYDKDF (reference sequence). The CDR3 bases are TGTGCCACCAGCAGGGGTCCAGGGGGTTCCTACAATGAGCAGTTCTTC. Translating it yields CATSRGPGGSYNEQFF.

V usage is TRBV7-2 and J usage is TRBJ2-5; no clear D gene. The germline gives CDR1 SGHTA, CDR2 FQGNSA. The CDR3 consists of 14 residues. V dropped 5 bases and J dropped 1 base, with 11 bases sitting between them. This CDR3 reads CASSLERFQETQYF. CDR3 sequence (DNA): TGTGCCAGCAGCCTAGAGCGATTCCAAGAGACCCAGTACTTC.

Concerning this clonotype: Since the CDR3 does not end with the conserved phenylalanine or tryptophan, this likely comes from a read error. This sequence joins TRBV11-2 and TRBJ2-1; the D gene is possibly TRBD1 (6 bases). The J call is doubtful: the DNA matches TRBJ2-7 better. Germline V CDR1 and CDR2: SGHAT, FQNNGV. The CDR3 runs 16 residues. Here the CDR3 reads CASSLSRDNNYNEQYC. CDR3 sequence (DNA): TGTGCCAGCAGCTTATCAAGGGACAATAACTACAATGAGCAGTACTGC.

This clonotype was observed a handful of times. V and J are TRBV10-3 and TRBJ1-1; no clear D. This CDR3 is built from 13 residues. Germline V lookup: CDR1 ENHRY, CDR2 SYGVKD. V lost 7 bases, J lost 1 base, and 10 bases lay in between. This CDR3 is CAITPTQNTEAFF. CDR3 nucleotides: TGTGCCATCACCCCGACTCAGAACACTGAAGCTTTCTTT.

In this sample, this clonotype turned up a few times. J is TRBJ1-5 and V is TRBV9; 7 bases are a match to TRBD1. In germline, CDR1 is SGDLS, CDR2 YYNGEE. This CDR3 is built from 14 residues. V lost 3 bases and J lost 4; bases outside the gene matches: 4. The CDR3 nucleotides are TGTGCCAGCAGCGCCCACAGGGGTAATCAGCCCCAGCATTTT. Its translation is CASSAHRGNQPQHF.

This clonotype was counted at least ten times. This rearrangement joins TRBV29-1 to TRBJ2-3; 11 bases are shared with TRBD2. V was pared by 2 bases and J by 5 bases, with 6 bases of the junction left unmatched. Per the germline V gene, CDR1 is SQVTM and CDR2 is ANQGSEA. This CDR3 spans 15 amino acids. In DNA, the CDR3 is TGCAGCGTTGAAAGTCTAGCGGGGGGCGGAGATACGCAGTATTTT. Protein product: CSVESLAGGGDTQYF.

This clonotype was seen only a few times. The chain is built from TRBV19 and TRBJ2-1, with D tentatively TRBD2 (5 bases). Germline CDR1 and CDR2: LNHDA and SQIVND (reference sequence). This CDR3 region has 15 residues. The V end lost 5 bases, the J end lost 0 bases, and 11 bases lay between the germline ends. This CDR3 reads CASSQPGSSYNEQFF. In DNA, the CDR3 is TGTGCCAGTAGTCAGCCGGGGTCCTCCTACAATGAGCAGTTCTTC.

The chain links TRBV2 to TRBJ1-5; D might be TRBD1 (5 bases). Trimming took off 3 bases at V and 4 bases at J, with 16 bases between the two ends. The CDR3 covers 16 residues. Germline V CDR1 and CDR2: SNHLY, FYNNEI. The chain's CDR3 is CASSDAGTLRNQPQHF. The CDR3 DNA reads TGTGCCAGCAGTGATGCCGGGACCCTAAGGAATCAGCCCCAGCATTTT.

The chain uses TRBV11-1 and TRBJ2-3; unclear D gene. CDR3 length equals 14 residues. Germline values: CDR1 SGHAT, CDR2 FQDESV (reference sequence). Trimming cost V 5 bases and J 2 bases, with 11 bases left between them. The CDR3 DNA reads TGTGCCAGCAGCCCCTTACCCTTCACAGATACGCAGTATTTT. It is translated as CASSPLPFTDTQYF.

The V call is TRBV30, the J call TRBJ2-1, with TRBD2 matching 11 bases. CDR1 is GTSNPN and CDR2 is SVGIG in the germline V gene (reference sequence). The J segment lost 8 bases and the V segment lost 0 bases, leaving 6 bases of the junction unmatched. The CDR3 runs to 15 residues. CDR3 sequence reads: CAWSVRLAGTHEQFF. The CDR3 region has the DNA TGTGCCTGGAGTGTCAGACTAGCGGGGACCCATGAGCAGTTCTTC. Full variable domain (remainder filled in from reference TRBV30 and TRBJ2-1): SQTIHQWPATLVQPVGSPLSLECTVEGTSNPNLYWYRQAAGRGLQLLFYSVGIGQISSEVPQNLSASRPQDRQFILSSKKLLLSDSGFYLCAWSVRLAGTHEQFFGPGTRLTVL.

At least ten counts were recorded for this clonotype. The chain links TRBV4-1 to TRBJ2-1; 10 nucleotides line up with TRBD1. CDR1 and CDR2 (germline): MGHRA, YSYEKL. The CDR3 spans 16 residues. With V trimmed by 2 bases and J by 7 bases, 8 bases remained unmatched. CDR3 loop: CASSQTGTGAGNEQFF. Here the CDR3 DNA reads TGCGCCAGCAGCCAAACCGGGACAGGGGCTGGGAATGAGCAGTTCTTC.

Regarding this clonotype: A much bigger clone sits one base away, suggesting this may be a read error. The chain uses TRBV6-6 and TRBJ1-2; no reliable D call. The V gene's germline CDR1 is MNHNY and CDR2 SVGAGI (reference sequence). The CDR3 has 13 amino acids. The CDR3 is CASSPQMNYGFTF. Written as DNA, the CDR3 is TGTGCCAGCAGCCCACAGATGAACTATGGCTTCACCTTC.